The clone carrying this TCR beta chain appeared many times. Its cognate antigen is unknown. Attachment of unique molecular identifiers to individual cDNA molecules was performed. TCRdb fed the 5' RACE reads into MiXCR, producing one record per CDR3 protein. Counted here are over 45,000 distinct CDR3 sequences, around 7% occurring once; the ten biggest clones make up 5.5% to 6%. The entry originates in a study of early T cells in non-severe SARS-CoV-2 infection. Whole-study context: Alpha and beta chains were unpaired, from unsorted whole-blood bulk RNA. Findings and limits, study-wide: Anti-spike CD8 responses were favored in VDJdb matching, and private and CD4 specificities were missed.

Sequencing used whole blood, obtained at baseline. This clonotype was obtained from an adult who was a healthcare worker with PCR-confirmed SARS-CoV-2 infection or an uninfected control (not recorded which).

The CDR3 DNA sequence: TGCAGCGCCCGGAGGTACGGGGCAGGAACTAATGAAAAACTGTTTTTT. Protein sequence: CSARRYGAGTNEKLFF. V gene TRBV29-1 combines with J gene TRBJ1-4; D perhaps matches TRBD1 (5 bases). The CDR3 has 16 amino acids. V was shortened by 7 bases and J by 1 base, with 19 bases between the two germline ends. Germline V gene sequence: CDR1 SQVTM, CDR2 ANQGSEA.